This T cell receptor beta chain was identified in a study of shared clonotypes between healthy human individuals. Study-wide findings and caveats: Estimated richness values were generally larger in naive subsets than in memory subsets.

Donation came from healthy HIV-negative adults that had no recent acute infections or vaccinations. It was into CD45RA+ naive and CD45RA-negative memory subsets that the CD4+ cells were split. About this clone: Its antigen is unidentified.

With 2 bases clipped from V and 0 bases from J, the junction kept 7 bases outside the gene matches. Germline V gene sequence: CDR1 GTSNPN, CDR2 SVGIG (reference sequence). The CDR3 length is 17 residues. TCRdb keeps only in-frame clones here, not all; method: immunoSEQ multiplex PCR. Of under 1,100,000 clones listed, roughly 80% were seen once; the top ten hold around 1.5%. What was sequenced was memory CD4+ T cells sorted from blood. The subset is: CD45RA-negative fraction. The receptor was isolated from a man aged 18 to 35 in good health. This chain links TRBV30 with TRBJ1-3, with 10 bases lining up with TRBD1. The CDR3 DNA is TGTGCCTGGAGTTCCCGGGACAGGGGCTTCTCTGGAAACACCATATATTTT. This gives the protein CAWSSRDRGFSGNTIYF.